The 6 T cell receptor beta chains below all came from one sample that was sequenced in a study of Ad26.COV2.S vaccination and SARS-CoV-2 variants. Measured with immunoSEQ multiplex PCR; TCRdb has only the in-frame clones, and not every one. Among hundreds of thousands of clones listed, 80% to 90% were seen once. This sample's treatment: some 19 received Ad26.COV2.S at low or high dose, single or two shots; several received placebo; per-sample allocation not given. Collection of samples fell on day 63 after the first vaccine or placebo injection. Sequencing was performed on peripheral blood, taken in a trial of Ad26.COV2.S vaccine versus placebo. The receptors here all came from a person between 18 and 65 years old who received the Ad26.COV2.S COVID-19 vaccine or a placebo.

This chain joins TRBV2 and TRBJ1-5; D is perhaps TRBD1 (5 bases). Germline CDR1 and CDR2: SNHLY and FYNNEI. Trimming took off 5 bases at V and 5 bases at J, with 13 bases between the two ends. The CDR3 sequence is 14 residues long. The CDR3 spells CASSWVGADQPQHF. The CDR3 coding sequence is TGTGCCAGCAGTTGGGTAGGGGCGGATCAGCCCCAGCATTTT.

The chain is built from TRBV5-4 and TRBJ1-3; maybe TRBD1 (6 bases). From germline, CDR1 is SGHNT and CDR2 YYREEE (reference sequence). The V end was cut by 0 bases, the J end by 7 bases, with 17 bases between. CDR3 length: 16 residues. The CDR3 loop is CASSLGQGEGGNTIYF. In DNA form, the CDR3 reads TGTGCCAGCAGCTTGGGGCAGGGCGAAGGGGGGAACACCATATATTTT.

The rearrangement links TRBV4-2 to TRBJ2-1; TRBD2 might be the D (5 bases). Germline lookup yields CDR1 LGHNA and CDR2 YNFKEQ. The CDR3 sequence is 16 residues long. Trimming stripped 1 base from V and 4 bases from J, with 14 bases between. CDR3 DNA sequence: TGTGCCAGCAGCCAAGGAGGGAGCGAAGGGTACAATGAGCAGTTCTTC. It is translated as CASSQGGSEGYNEQFF.

The genes are TRBV4-2 and TRBJ2-5, with 10 bases fitting TRBD2. The CDR3 has 15 amino acids. Germline V gene sequence: CDR1 LGHNA, CDR2 YNFKEQ. After removal of 0 bases from V and 4 bases from J, the junction contained 2 bases not matched to a gene. The CDR3 here is CASSQEPSGGETQYF. As DNA, the CDR3 is TGTGCCAGCAGCCAAGAACCTAGCGGGGGAGAGACCCAGTACTTC.

The chain uses TRBV9 and TRBJ2-1; D possibly corresponds to TRBD2 (6 bases). The ends were cut back, 0 bases at V and 0 bases at J, with 7 bases in the middle. The V gene's germline CDR1 is SGDLS and CDR2 YYNGEE. This CDR3 has 15 amino acids. The CDR3 loop reads CASSVEAGSYNEQFF. The CDR3 DNA follows: TGTGCCAGCAGCGTAGAAGCGGGCTCCTACAATGAGCAGTTCTTC.

The V call is TRBV27, the J call TRBJ2-7; D ambiguous. V was pared by 4 bases and J by 2 bases, with 18 bases between. The CDR3 runs 16 residues. Germline loops: CDR1 MNHEY, CDR2 SMNVEV (reference sequence). CDR3 in amino acids: CASSSLTNNRAYEQYF. The CDR3 region has the DNA TGTGCCAGCAGTTCCCTTACAAATAACCGTGCCTACGAGCAGTACTTC.